One and the same sample provided the 14 T cell receptor beta chains below, sequenced in a study of control samples from healthy donors and cancer patients (dated by TCRdb to between 2020 and 2021). Libraries were prepared through the immunoSEQ multiplex PCR assay. TCRdb stores this immuneACCESS table with in-frame sequences only. Part of the clones is absent; in the studies checked, under half of the shortfall reflects unresolved V genes, and no reason is known for the rest. For this sample there are 75,000 to 100,000 clones; roughly 86% appear just once. The top ten clonotypes cover more than 1.5% of the sample. Sequences were obtained from blood. These receptors came from a man in his sixties in good health.

The chain combines TRBV30 with TRBJ1-1; D gene unclear. Per the germline V gene, CDR1 is GTSNPN and CDR2 is SVGIG (reference sequence). CDR3 length: 13 residues. V lost 4 bases and J lost 4, with 13 bases in between. CDR3 region: CAWTRGPGTEAFF. The CDR3 nucleotides are TGTGCCTGGACCCGGGGTCCAGGCACTGAAGCTTTCTTT.

The chain uses TRBV30 and TRBJ2-7; D is perhaps TRBD1 (5 bases). The CDR3 is 14 amino acids. Trimming shortened V by 0 bases and J by 4 bases, and 13 bases separated the two germline ends. Germline CDR1 GTSNPN, CDR2 SVGIG (reference sequence). The CDR3 region is CAWSVGQGEYEQYF. The CDR3, as DNA: TGTGCCTGGAGTGTCGGCCAGGGTGAATACGAGCAGTACTTC.

The J gene is TRBJ2-3, the V gene TRBV19; 11 bases align to TRBD2. This CDR3 is 17 amino acids long. Germline assignment: CDR1 LNHDA and CDR2 SQIVND (reference sequence). The trim removed 1 base at V and 2 bases at J, leaving 5 bases unmatched. CDR3 DNA sequence: TGTGCCAGTAGTATAGGACTAGCGGGGAAGGCCACAGATACGCAGTATTTT. Translation gives CASSIGLAGKATDTQYF.

V usage is TRBV19 and J usage is TRBJ2-2, with a possible D match to TRBD2 (6 bases). The length of the CDR3 is 16 residues. The germline V and J ends were trimmed by 1 base and 3 bases, with 12 bases remaining between them. The germline gives CDR1 LNHDA, CDR2 SQIVND (reference sequence). The DNA of the CDR3 is TGTGCCAGTAGTATAGGTGGGACTCAATACACCGGGGAGCTGTTTTTT. This sequence encodes CASSIGGTQYTGELFF.

V usage is TRBV11-3 and J usage is TRBJ2-2; 9 bases agree with TRBD1. Trimming cost V 5 bases and J 3 bases; bases outside gene matches: 4. The CDR3 runs to 15 residues. CDR1 and CDR2 from the germline V gene are SGHNT and YENEEA. In DNA, the CDR3 is TGTGCCAGCAGCCCCGGGGACAGGGACACCGGGGAGCTGTTTTTT. Translated, it gives CASSPGDRDTGELFF.

The chain has TRBV7-9 and TRBJ2-5; the D gene is possibly TRBD1 (6 bases). Germline V gives CDR1 SEHNR, CDR2 FQNEAQ (reference sequence). This CDR3 has 13 amino acids. V was pared by 8 bases and J by 7 bases, with 17 bases between. The CDR3 reads CASVPGTSGTQYF. CDR3 nucleotides: TGTGCCAGCGTTCCCGGGACATCAGGGACCCAGTACTTC.

V gene TRBV12-5 combines with J gene TRBJ2-7, with 10 positions matching TRBD2. V shed 6 bases, J shed 4 bases, and the junction held 9 bases outside the gene matches. Germline V gene lookup returns CDR1 LGHNT and CDR2 FRNRAP. This CDR3 region has 15 residues. The DNA of the CDR3 is TGTGCTAGTGGACCCAGGACTAGCGGTGCTTACGAGCAGTACTTC. As protein: CASGPRTSGAYEQYF.

V and J are TRBV4-1 and TRBJ1-1; 7 bases agree with TRBD1. The germline V gene encodes CDR1 MGHRA and CDR2 YSYEKL. The CDR3 extends over 17 amino acids. Unmatched junction bases numbered 8, after V lost 0 bases and J lost 1 base. The chain's CDR3 is CASSQDEWTGRNTEAFF. CDR3 DNA sequence: TGCGCCAGCAGCCAAGATGAGTGGACAGGCAGGAACACTGAAGCTTTCTTT.

CDR3 nucleotides: TGTGCCAGCAGCTCTGGGACAGGGGCTTCACCCCTCCACTTT. This encodes CASSSGTGASPLHF. The genes are TRBV7-2 and TRBJ1-6; 10 nucleotides line up with TRBD1. V was clipped by 4 bases and J by 9 bases; unmatched bases: 3. The germline V gene encodes CDR1 SGHTA and CDR2 FQGNSA. CDR3 length equals 14 residues.

This chain joins TRBV28 and TRBJ1-5; 7 bases agree with TRBD1. Germline V gene sequence: CDR1 MDHEN, CDR2 SYDVKM. The CDR3 covers 14 residues. Trimming cost V 6 bases and J 7 bases; bases outside gene matches: 9. Written as DNA, the CDR3 is TGTGCCAGCAGCCCAGGGGGGGGTTTCCAGCCCCAGCATTTT. The encoded protein is CASSPGGGFQPQHF. Supplemented by reference TRBV28 and TRBJ1-5, the full variable domain reads DVKVTQSSRYLVKRTGEKVFLECVQDMDHENMFWYRQDPGLGLRLIYFSYDVKMKEKGDIPEGYSVSREKKERFSLILESASTNQTSMYLCASSPGGGFQPQHFGDGTRLSIL.

This sequence joins TRBV27 and TRBJ2-3; D remains ambiguous. The V end lost 5 bases, the J end lost 2 bases, and 14 bases lay between the germline ends. CDR3 length equals 15 residues. CDR1 is MNHEY, CDR2 SMNVEV, per germline (reference sequence). CDR3 sequence (DNA): TGTGCCAGCAGTCCTCAGGACCGGACCACAGATACGCAGTATTTT. Translation: CASSPQDRTTDTQYF.

This clone was seen repeatedly, ten times or more. This rearrangement joins TRBV6-1 to TRBJ1-1, with unresolved D. The germline V and J ends were trimmed by 2 bases and 1 base, with 11 bases remaining between them. Per the germline V gene, CDR1 is MNHNS and CDR2 is SASEGT. The CDR3 has 15 amino acids. In DNA form, the CDR3 reads TGTGCCAGCAGTGAAAGCGTCGACAAGAACACTGAAGCTTTCTTT. This sequence encodes CASSESVDKNTEAFF.

The chain joins TRBV4-1 to TRBJ1-5; 7 nucleotides agree with TRBD1. Germline CDR1 and CDR2: MGHRA and YSYEKL. V dropped 8 bases and J dropped 3; count of bases not matched to a gene: 10. The CDR3 sequence is 15 residues long. This CDR3 reads CASGQARAANQPQHF. The CDR3 DNA follows: TGCGCCAGCGGACAGGCGAGAGCAGCCAATCAGCCCCAGCATTTT.

Only one count was recorded for this clone. The chain links TRBV29-1 to TRBJ2-7; TRBD1 aligns across 10 bases. The V gene's germline CDR1 is SQVTM and CDR2 ANQGSEA. With V trimmed by 4 bases and J by 7 bases, 7 bases remained unmatched. The CDR3 is 13 residues long. The CDR3 region has the DNA TGCAGCGTTGTAGGGACAGGGGTCCGGGAGCAGTACTTC. It specifies CSVVGTGVREQYF.